A single sample is the source of the 24 T cell receptor beta chains below, sequenced in a study of T cells in Graves' hyperthyroidism and ophthalmopathy. Amplified TCR beta CDR3 regions derived from RNA transcripts. Using the HTBI primer set, a first-round RT-PCR was run on the TCR CDR3. Each CDR3 protein is one row after TCRdb ran MiXCR on the multiplex PCR reads. This table has fewer than 900,000 distinct CDR3 sequences, 18% appearing once. The sequencing sample was made of blood. The source is a woman aged 50 to 60 with Graves' hyperthyroidism that later progressed to Graves' ophthalmopathy.

On this clonotype itself: Just one base apart from a much larger clone, this may be a read error. The chain uses TRBV12-3 or TRBV12-4 and TRBJ2-7; a possible D gene is TRBD1 (6 bases). The length of the CDR3 is 17 residues. V lost 2 bases and J 1 base, leaving 18 bases between the germline ends. The DNA of the CDR3 is TGTGCCAGCAGTTTATTCTTATGGCCAGGGGAATCCTACGAGCAGTACTTC. The encoded protein is CASSLFLWPGESYEQYF.

The chain has TRBV27 and TRBJ2-6; D unclear. The CDR3 sequence is 14 residues long. V was trimmed by 6 bases and J by 1 base, leaving 7 bases between them. The germline V gene encodes CDR1 MNHEY and CDR2 SMNVEV (reference sequence). The CDR3, as DNA: TGTGCCAGCAGATCCGTGTCTGGGGCCAACGTCCTGACTTTC. It is translated as CASRSVSGANVLTF.

V is TRBV7-9 and J is TRBJ1-5; 8 bases match TRBD1. The trim removed 5 bases at V and 4 bases at J, leaving 7 bases unmatched. This CDR3 has 15 amino acids. The germline V gene encodes CDR1 SEHNR and CDR2 FQNEAQ (reference sequence). The DNA of the CDR3 is TGTGCCAGCAGCAGAGCCCGGACAGGGAATCAGCCCCAGCATTTT. The encoded protein is CASSRARTGNQPQHF.

This clonotype was counted only a few times. This chain links TRBV20-1 with TRBJ1-2; TRBD1 agrees at 9 bases. Looked up from germline, CDR1 is DFQATT and CDR2 is SNEGSKA (reference sequence). V was pared by 6 bases and J by 6 bases, with 5 bases of the junction left unmatched. This CDR3 has 12 residues. CDR3 sequence reads: CSAWTGVNGYTF. The CDR3 bases are TGCAGTGCATGGACAGGGGTAAATGGCTACACCTTC.

This clonotype was detected only a few times. The rearrangement uses TRBV6-1 and TRBJ2-1; no firm D call. V was trimmed by 5 bases and J by 10 bases, leaving 18 bases between them. The CDR3 runs 14 residues. The germline gives CDR1 MNHNS, CDR2 SASEGT. Here the CDR3 reads CASSLVGPHGEQFF. The CDR3 bases are TGTGCCAGCAGTTTAGTCGGACCACATGGGGAGCAGTTCTTC.

J is TRBJ2-1 and V is TRBV20-1, with 9 bases fitting TRBD2. The germline V gene encodes CDR1 DFQATT and CDR2 SNEGSKA (reference sequence). The junction had 9 bases not matched to a gene; V was cut back by 5 bases and J by 7 bases. The CDR3 is 14 residues long. The CDR3 region has the DNA TGCAGTGCTCCGCGGGGGGGGAGGAGAAATGAGCAGTTCTTC. Translation: CSAPRGGRRNEQFF.

Ten or more counts support this clonotype. The rearrangement joins TRBV3-1 to TRBJ1-6; tentatively, D is TRBD1 (6 bases). V lost 1 base and J lost 13, with 17 bases in between. Per the germline V gene, CDR1 is LGHDT and CDR2 is YNNKEL (reference sequence). CDR3 size: 15 residues. The DNA for the CDR3 is TGTGCCAGCAGCCAAGGGAGCCAGGGGAAATCTCCCCTCCACTTT. It yields the protein CASSQGSQGKSPLHF.

This clonotype was seen a handful of times. The V call is TRBV13, the J call TRBJ1-6; D possibly corresponds to TRBD1 (5 bases). Germline loops: CDR1 PRHDT, CDR2 FYEKMQ (reference sequence). CDR3 length: 15 residues. The germline V and J ends were trimmed by 4 bases and 9 bases, with 16 bases remaining between them. CDR3 bases: TGTGCCAGCAGCTCGCTAGGGCAGGGTAGTTCACCCCTCCACTTT. Its translation: CASSSLGQGSSPLHF.

Ten or more counts support this clonotype. This chain joins TRBV3-1 and TRBJ2-5; no reliable D call. V was trimmed by 1 base and J by 4 bases, leaving 7 bases between them. Germline-derived CDR1 and CDR2 are LGHDT and YNNKEL (reference sequence). The CDR3 has 13 amino acids. The CDR3 DNA reads TGTGCCAGCAGCCAAGTTAGACGAGAGACCCAGTACTTC. This translates into CASSQVRRETQYF.

As to this clonotype: This may come from a read error, since a much larger clone is one base off. The rearrangement uses TRBV2 and TRBJ2-2; possibly TRBD1 for D (7 bases). The CDR3 is made up of 15 amino acids. Germline CDR1 reads SNHLY; CDR2 reads FYNNEI. CDR3 protein: CASKGGQPNTGGLFF. In DNA form, the CDR3 reads TGTGCCAGCAAGGGGGGACAGCCGAACACCGGGGGGCTGTTTTTT.

V usage is TRBV20-1 and J usage is TRBJ2-2; maybe TRBD2 (5 bases). The germline gives CDR1 DFQATT, CDR2 SNEGSKA (reference sequence). Deletions cut 1 base from V and 6 bases from J, with 21 bases between. There are 17 residues in the CDR3. The CDR3 DNA reads TGCAGTGCTAGAGTTCTCGGGATGTCTCTTCCCTCCGGGGAGCTGTTTTTT. It encodes CSARVLGMSLPSGELFF.

The table lists this clonotype with many counts. The chain is built from TRBV20-1 and TRBJ2-3; TRBD2 aligns across 9 bases. The CDR3 spans 19 residues. The ends lost 6 bases at V and 3 bases at J; junction bases unmatched: 22. Looked up from germline, CDR1 is DFQATT and CDR2 is SNEGSKA (reference sequence). CDR3 protein: CSAQTPAAGGAVQTDTQYF. The CDR3 nucleotides are TGCAGTGCCCAGACCCCGGCAGCGGGGGGCGCGGTTCAGACAGATACGCAGTATTTT.

The CDR3 bases are TGCAGTGCTATAGGGCCAAGGGTCACAGATACGCAGTATTTT. It specifies CSAIGPRVTDTQYF. The V gene is TRBV20-1, the J gene TRBJ2-3, with unresolved D. The V gene's germline CDR1 is DFQATT and CDR2 SNEGSKA (reference sequence). Deletions cut 4 bases from V and 2 bases from J, with 13 bases between. This CDR3 comprises 14 residues.

The genes are TRBV19 and TRBJ1-2; TRBD1 matches at 7 bases. The germline gives CDR1 LNHDA, CDR2 SQIVND (reference sequence). There are 15 residues in the CDR3. The ends lost 3 bases at V and 3 bases at J; junction bases unmatched: 7. In DNA, the CDR3 is TGTGCCAGTAGTATCCGGGACAGCCGACACTATGGCTACACCTTC. Translating gives CASSIRDSRHYGYTF.

This clonotype was counted only a few times. The gene calls are TRBV7-8 and TRBJ1-5; TRBD1 matches at 8 bases. Trimming cost V 5 bases and J 0 bases; bases outside gene matches: 3. This CDR3 is built from 15 residues. Germline CDR1 is SGHVS and CDR2 is FQNEAQ. CDR3 DNA: TGTGCCAGCAGCGGGACAGGTTATAGCAATCAGCCCCAGCATTTT. This gives the protein CASSGTGYSNQPQHF.

The J gene is TRBJ1-4, the V gene TRBV24-1; TRBD1 matches at 12 bases. Germline values: CDR1 KGHDR, CDR2 SFDVKD. The CDR3 is 14 residues long. V shed 6 bases, J shed 7 bases, and the junction held 2 bases outside the gene matches. The CDR3 coding sequence is TGTGCCACCAGTACGGGACAGGGGGCTGAAAAACTGTTTTTT. It translates to CATSTGQGAEKLFF.

The sample holds many counts of this clonotype. The junction departs from the called germline gene at one end, perhaps through a read error. This sequence joins TRBV5-1 and TRBJ2-3, with D perhaps matching TRBD1 (5 bases). The CDR3 spans 14 residues. Germline CDR1 and CDR2: SGHRS and YFSETQ. CDR3 in DNA: TGTGCCAGCAGTTTACGGCAGGGCCCAGATACGCAGTATTTT. Its translation is CASSLRQGPDTQYF.

This clonotype has a count of ten or more. The rearrangement links TRBV12-3 or TRBV12-4 to TRBJ2-3; D remains unclear. The ends were cut back, 9 bases at V and 0 bases at J, with 7 bases in the middle. This CDR3 region has 12 residues. The CDR3 coding sequence is TGTGCCAGTAAACAAAGCACAGATACGCAGTATTTT. It yields the protein CASKQSTDTQYF.

About this clonotype: A much larger clone differs by one base, so this may be a read error. The rearrangement joins TRBV6-5 to TRBJ2-5; D assignment may be TRBD1 or TRBD2 (5 bases each). The CDR3 is 15 residues long. CDR1 and CDR2 from the germline V gene are MNHEY and SVGAGI. The CDR3: CAGRYAFGAKETQYF. CDR3 in DNA: TGTGCCGGCAGATACGCCTTCGGGGCGAAAGAGACCCAGTACTTC.

This clonotype turned up a few times. The rearrangement uses TRBV12-3 or TRBV12-4 and TRBJ1-2, with 9 nucleotides matching TRBD1. There are 14 residues in the CDR3. V gave up 7 bases and J gave up 2 bases; unmatched junction bases: 5. The CDR3 DNA follows: TGTGCCAGCACCCTGACAGGGGGGAACTATGGCTACACCTTC. It yields the protein CASTLTGGNYGYTF.

About this clonotype: A read error is possible here, since a much larger clone lies one base away. Since no conserved phenylalanine or tryptophan closes the CDR3, a read error is the likely cause. The chain employs TRBV7-6 and TRBJ2-7; 7 positions agree with TRBD1. The J segment lost 1 base and the V segment lost 4 bases, leaving 10 bases of the junction unmatched. Per the germline V gene, CDR1 is SGHVS and CDR2 is FNYEAQ. The CDR3 sequence is 16 residues long. CDR3 bases: TGTGCCAGCAGCTCTCGGACAGGCTTGGCGTCCTACGAGCAGTACCTC. This gives the protein CASSSRTGLASYEQYL.

This clonotype has a count of ten or more. This sequence joins TRBV2 and TRBJ1-4, with unresolved D. CDR3 length: 14 amino acids. Germline CDR1 is SNHLY and CDR2 is FYNNEI. Trimming removed 7 bases from V and 5 bases from J, with 14 bases in between. The CDR3 here is CASTELRQNEKLFF. In DNA, the CDR3 is TGTGCCAGCACCGAGCTACGGCAAAATGAAAAACTGTTTTTT.

This clonotype was counted ten times or more. The chain combines TRBV5-1 with TRBJ1-1; maybe TRBD1 (6 bases). V was pared by 7 bases and J by 3 bases, with 25 bases between. Looked up from germline, CDR1 is SGHRS and CDR2 is YFSETQ. This CDR3 contains 17 residues. The CDR3 protein is CASAPTAGAVVYTEAFF. Written as DNA, the CDR3 is TGCGCCAGCGCTCCGACGGCGGGGGCGGTTGTATACACTGAAGCTTTCTTT.

The chain carries TRBV7-3 and TRBJ1-6, with TRBD1 as a possible D gene (6 bases). V was shortened by 2 bases and J by 8 bases, with 7 bases between the two germline ends. The CDR3 totals 13 residues. Germline V gene sequence: CDR1 SGHTA, CDR2 FQGTGA. The CDR3 nucleotides are TGTGCCAGCAGCTTAGGACAGTATTCACCCCTCCACTTT. Protein sequence: CASSLGQYSPLHF. Full variable domain (outside the CDR3, taken from reference TRBV7-3 and TRBJ1-6): GAGVSQTPSNKVTEKGKYVELRCDPISGHTALYWYRQSLGQGPEFLIYFQGTGAADDSGLPNDRFFAVRPEGSVSTLKIQRTERGDSAVYLCASSLGQYSPLHFGNGTRLTVT.